The 29 T cell receptor beta chains reported below all come from one sample, sequenced in a study of CD8+ T cells in alopecia areata. Extracted from the samples, RNA was reverse transcribed into cDNA to serve as the sequencing template. Assay: immunoSEQ multiplex PCR; the TCRdb copy retains only in-frame clones and omits some. The sample yields about 180,000 clones, 50% to 60% seen once. The source was CD4+ T cells sorted from blood, collected at week 0. The receptor source for this set is a human donor with alopecia areata.

The rearrangement links TRBV29-1 to TRBJ2-5; 7 bases match TRBD2. The trim removed 3 bases at V and 1 base at J, leaving 8 bases unmatched. The germline gives CDR1 SQVTM, CDR2 ANQGSEA. CDR3 length: 15 amino acids. This chain's CDR3 is CSVDLPGLTQETQYF. CDR3 in DNA: TGCAGCGTTGACCTCCCGGGACTAACCCAAGAGACCCAGTACTTC.

V is TRBV5-1 and J is TRBJ2-7; D is tentatively TRBD1 or TRBD2 (6 bases each). V dropped 4 bases and J dropped 3 bases, with 14 bases sitting between them. Germline values: CDR1 SGHRS, CDR2 YFSETQ. This CDR3 is 14 amino acids long. The CDR3 sequence is CASSLGGRDYEQYF. CDR3 sequence (DNA): TGCGCCAGCAGCCTGGGGGGCAGGGACTACGAGCAGTACTTC.

The CDR3 here is CASSLLGIGKTQYF. The CDR3 coding sequence is TGTGCCAGCAGCTTATTGGGGATCGGGAAGACCCAGTACTTC. The gene calls are TRBV11-1 and TRBJ2-5; D perhaps matches TRBD2 (5 bases). Trimming took 2 bases from V and 6 from J, leaving 13 bases between them. The CDR3 consists of 14 residues. The germline V gene encodes CDR1 SGHAT and CDR2 FQDESV (reference sequence).

V gene TRBV10-3 combines with J gene TRBJ2-5; D may be TRBD1 (6 bases). The V end was cut by 5 bases, the J end by 5 bases, with 9 bases between. The CDR3 spans 12 residues. The germline V gene has CDR1 ENHRY and CDR2 SYGVKD. CDR3 sequence: CAISPGAETQYF. The DNA for the CDR3 is TGTGCCATCAGTCCAGGGGCCGAGACCCAGTACTTC.

V usage is TRBV30 and J usage is TRBJ1-1; TRBD1 matches 9 bases. The germline gives CDR1 GTSNPN, CDR2 SVGIG (reference sequence). Trimming at V came to 5 bases and at J to 4 bases, leaving 8 bases not matched to a gene. CDR3 size: 14 residues. In nucleotides, the CDR3 is TGTGCCTGGGATAGACAGGGGGTGGGCACTGAAGCTTTCTTT. This gives the protein CAWDRQGVGTEAFF. Using reference TRBV30 and TRBJ1-1 for the parts outside the CDR3, the full variable domain is SQTIHQWPATLVQPVGSPLSLECTVEGTSNPNLYWYRQAAGRGLQLLFYSVGIGQISSEVPQNLSASRPQDRQFILSSKKLLLSDSGFYLCAWDRQGVGTEAFFGQGTRLTVV.

The rearrangement links TRBV12-5 to TRBJ1-1, with 8 positions matching TRBD1. Unmatched junction bases numbered 6, after V lost 5 bases and J lost 1 base. Germline V gives CDR1 LGHNT, CDR2 FRNRAP. This CDR3 region has 15 residues. The CDR3 bases are TGTGCTAGTGGTAGACCAGGGGGCGGGAACACTGAAGCTTTCTTT. Amino acids: CASGRPGGGNTEAFF.

The chain links TRBV7-2 to TRBJ1-6; TRBD1 might be the D (5 bases). The CDR3 totals 13 residues. Trimming shortened V by 6 bases and J by 7 bases, and 10 bases separated the two germline ends. Per germline, CDR1 SGHTA and CDR2 FQGNSA. The CDR3 region is CASRGVGNSPLHF. CDR3 nucleotides: TGTGCCAGCAGGGGGGTGGGGAATTCACCCCTCCACTTT.

The V and J genes are TRBV20-1 and TRBJ2-7, with no clear D. This CDR3 is 10 amino acids long. Germline assignment: CDR1 DFQATT and CDR2 SNEGSKA (reference sequence). V lost 6 bases to trimming and J lost 3 bases, with 6 bases between them. The CDR3 nucleotides read TGCAGTGCCGCGAACTACGAGCAGTACTTC. It yields the protein CSAANYEQYF.

V is TRBV29-1 and J is TRBJ1-1; D perhaps matches TRBD1 (5 bases). Germline CDR1 and CDR2: SQVTM and ANQGSEA. The CDR3 contains 13 residues. V shed 6 bases and J shed 0 bases, with 11 bases lying between them. As DNA, the CDR3 is TGCAGCGTCCCCCGACAGATGAACACTGAAGCTTTCTTT. Its protein is CSVPRQMNTEAFF.

This clone came up once. The chain uses TRBV11-3 and TRBJ2-3; D ambiguous. V gave up 5 bases and J gave up 0 bases, with 12 bases separating them. The germline CDR1 and CDR2 sequences are SGHNT and YENEEA. The CDR3 runs to 15 residues. Here the CDR3 reads CASSAVESSTDTQYF. CDR3 coding DNA: TGTGCCAGCAGCGCGGTAGAGTCTAGCACAGATACGCAGTATTTT.

Ten or more counts support this clone. V gene TRBV19 combines with J gene TRBJ2-1, with D possibly TRBD2 on 6 matching bases. CDR1 is LNHDA and CDR2 is SQIVND in the germline V gene (reference sequence). This CDR3 has 15 residues. Trimming pared 7 bases from V and 4 bases from J, leaving 17 bases between. CDR3 nucleotides: TGTGCCAGTACCCTTGGGGGAGGCGGATACAATGAGCAGTTCTTC. Translation: CASTLGGGGYNEQFF.

This clone was detected ten times or more. This chain uses TRBV5-4 with TRBJ2-3, with TRBD1 identical over 10 bases. Per germline, CDR1 SGHNT and CDR2 YYREEE (reference sequence). V gave up 4 bases and J gave up 4 bases; unmatched junction bases: 9. The CDR3 runs 16 residues. This chain's CDR3 is CASSIPTGGRADTQYF. CDR3 bases: TGTGCCAGCAGCATCCCGACAGGGGGCAGGGCAGATACGCAGTATTTT.

This clone was seen only once. V is TRBV5-6 and J is TRBJ2-3; TRBD1 aligns across 9 bases. The J segment lost 12 bases and the V segment lost 3 bases, leaving 8 bases of the junction unmatched. The germline CDR1 and CDR2 sequences are SGHDT and YYEEEE. The CDR3 runs to 13 residues. The DNA for the CDR3 is TGTGCCAGCAGCTCGGACAGGGGACATGCACAGTATTTT. It specifies CASSSDRGHAQYF.

V is TRBV30 and J is TRBJ1-1, with D maybe TRBD1 (5 bases). The CDR3 contains 11 residues. Germline lookup yields CDR1 GTSNPN and CDR2 SVGIG (reference sequence). With 6 bases removed from V and 1 base from J, the gap between germline ends came to 6 bases. This CDR3 reads CACQGNTEAFF. The CDR3 DNA reads as TGTGCCTGCCAGGGGAACACTGAAGCTTTCTTT. Variable domain in full (rest from reference TRBV30 and TRBJ1-1): SQTIHQWPATLVQPVGSPLSLECTVEGTSNPNLYWYRQAAGRGLQLLFYSVGIGQISSEVPQNLSASRPQDRQFILSSKKLLLSDSGFYLCACQGNTEAFFGQGTRLTVV.

The table lists this clone with a few counts. The rearrangement links TRBV7-9 to TRBJ2-5, with TRBD1 matching 7 bases. This CDR3 contains 15 residues. Germline V gives CDR1 SEHNR, CDR2 FQNEAQ (reference sequence). With V trimmed by 3 bases and J by 5 bases, 9 bases remained unmatched. The CDR3 is CASSFRRGRGETQYF. CDR3 sequence (DNA): TGTGCCAGCAGCTTCAGAAGGGGGCGCGGGGAGACCCAGTACTTC.

The chain combines TRBV6-1 with TRBJ2-3; 10 nucleotides line up with TRBD2. The CDR3 contains 14 residues. The trim removed 6 bases at V and 6 bases at J, leaving 6 bases unmatched. Germline lookup yields CDR1 MNHNS and CDR2 SASEGT. The CDR3 is CASSTSGVPDTQYF. The CDR3 bases are TGTGCCAGCAGCACTAGCGGGGTCCCCGATACGCAGTATTTT.

The chain combines TRBV19 with TRBJ1-5, with a weak D call TRBD1 (5 bases). Trimming shortened V by 5 bases and J by 2 bases, and 10 bases separated the two germline ends. This CDR3 spans 14 amino acids. Per the germline V gene, CDR1 is LNHDA and CDR2 is SQIVND (reference sequence). The CDR3 bases are TGTGCCAGTAGTCTTCGGGGGGGCAATCAGCCCCAGCATTTT. It translates to CASSLRGGNQPQHF.

A few counts support this clone. The CDR3 is CSVELSGANVLTF. Here the CDR3 DNA reads TGCAGCGTCGAGCTCTCTGGGGCCAACGTCCTGACTTTC. This rearrangement joins TRBV29-1 to TRBJ2-6; D unclear. Trimming took 6 bases from V and 0 from J, leaving 6 bases between them. Germline values: CDR1 SQVTM, CDR2 ANQGSEA. The CDR3 is 13 amino acids.

This clone has only a few counts. The chain joins TRBV5-1 to TRBJ1-6, with D tentatively TRBD1 (5 bases). The CDR3 extends over 15 amino acids. Trimming removed 4 bases from V and 10 bases from J, with 18 bases in between. Germline CDR1 reads SGHRS; CDR2 reads YFSETQ. The CDR3 loop reads CASSRTGGRESPLHF. For the CDR3, the DNA is TGCGCCAGCAGCCGTACAGGAGGACGAGAATCACCCCTCCACTTT.

This clone has just a few counts. The V gene is TRBV5-1, the J gene TRBJ2-7; no clear D. The V end lost 1 base, the J end lost 1 base, and 12 bases lay between the germline ends. The CDR3 totals 15 residues. Germline CDR1 is SGHRS and CDR2 is YFSETQ. In nucleotides, the CDR3 is TGCGCCAGCAGCTTGAACGATGTTCCTTCCTACGAGCAGTACTTC. This codes for CASSLNDVPSYEQYF.

This clone appeared a few times. This rearrangement joins TRBV15 to TRBJ2-3; 8 bases match TRBD1. This CDR3 contains 16 residues. V was clipped by 3 bases and J by 4 bases; unmatched bases: 9. Germline values: CDR1 LNHNV, CDR2 YYDKDF (reference sequence). CDR3 DNA: TGTGCCACCAGCAGTACTCAGGGGGCAGGGTCAGATACGCAGTATTTT. Its translation: CATSSTQGAGSDTQYF.

The rearrangement links TRBV30 to TRBJ2-1, with D perhaps TRBD2 (5 bases). Trimming took 7 bases from V and 2 from J, leaving 15 bases between them. The CDR3 is 14 amino acids. Germline lookup yields CDR1 GTSNPN and CDR2 SVGIG (reference sequence). CDR3 DNA sequence: TGTGCCTATTCGGGAACTAGGGCCTACAATGAGCAGTTCTTC. Its translation: CAYSGTRAYNEQFF.

Turning to this clone: At one end, the junction sequence differs from germline, possibly due to a read error. The V and J genes are TRBV15 and TRBJ1-6; perhaps TRBD1 as D (5 bases). CDR3 size: 14 residues. The germline V gene has CDR1 LNHNV and CDR2 YYDKDF (reference sequence). This chain's CDR3 is CATSSRDHDSPLHF. The CDR3 DNA is TGTGCCACCAGCAGTCGGGACCACGATTCCCCCCTCCACTTT.

This clone was observed a handful of times. The gene calls are TRBV10-3 and TRBJ2-6; D is unclear. Trimming left V 2 bases short and J 0 bases short, with 2 bases between. The CDR3 loop spans 14 amino acids. Germline CDR1 reads ENHRY; CDR2 reads SYGVKD. The DNA for the CDR3 is TGTGCCATCAGTGAGAACTCTGGGGCCAACGTCCTGACTTTC. Its protein is CAISENSGANVLTF.

Details on this clone: The junction departs from germline at one end; a sequencing error may be responsible. This sequence joins TRBV7-2 and TRBJ2-5, with D maybe TRBD1 (5 bases). The CDR3 has 14 amino acids. Germline V lookup: CDR1 SGHTA, CDR2 FQGNSA. For the CDR3, the DNA is TGTGCCAGCAGCTTCAGACAGACCGTGGAGATCCAGTACTTC. Its protein product is CASSFRQTVEIQYF. Complete variable domain (other parts from reference TRBV7-2 and TRBJ2-5): GAGVSQSPSNKVTEKGKDVELRCDPISGHTALYWYRQSLGQGLEFLIYFQGNSAPDKSGLPSDRFSAERTGGSVSTLTIQRTQQEDSAVYLCASSFRQTVEIQYFGPGTRLLVL.

The chain has TRBV5-1 and TRBJ1-2; tentatively, D is TRBD1 (6 bases). This CDR3 spans 13 amino acids. Trimming stripped 0 bases from V and 6 bases from J, with 9 bases between. The germline gives CDR1 SGHRS, CDR2 YFSETQ. The CDR3 spells CASSLAAGDGYTF. Written as DNA, the CDR3 is TGCGCCAGCAGCTTGGCGGCAGGGGATGGCTACACCTTC.

The sample holds a few counts of this clone. The chain links TRBV29-1 to TRBJ2-7, with D unclear. Looked up from germline, CDR1 is SQVTM and CDR2 is ANQGSEA. The V end lost 2 bases, the J end lost 4 bases, and 6 bases lay between the germline ends. This CDR3 contains 11 residues. CDR3 sequence: CSVEITYEQYF. The CDR3 coding sequence is TGCAGCGTTGAAATAACATACGAGCAGTACTTC.

This clone was found a few times. The chain employs TRBV5-5 and TRBJ2-1, with D perhaps TRBD1 (6 bases). CDR3 length: 16 amino acids. The germline V gene encodes CDR1 SGHKS and CDR2 YYEKEE (reference sequence). Trimming removed 4 bases at V and 6 bases at J, with 20 bases between. The CDR3 DNA sequence: TGTGCCAGCAGCCGGTTGGGACAATTGGTCCCCAATGAGCAGTTCTTC. It specifies CASSRLGQLVPNEQFF.

The chain carries TRBV30 and TRBJ1-6, with D uncertain. CDR1 and CDR2 (germline): GTSNPN, SVGIG (reference sequence). This CDR3 comprises 18 residues. Trimming removed 0 bases at V and 0 bases at J, with 15 bases between. In DNA, the CDR3 is TGTGCCTGGAGTGTAATCAGGAGTCTAAACTCCTATAATTCACCCCTCCACTTT. It yields the protein CAWSVIRSLNSYNSPLHF.